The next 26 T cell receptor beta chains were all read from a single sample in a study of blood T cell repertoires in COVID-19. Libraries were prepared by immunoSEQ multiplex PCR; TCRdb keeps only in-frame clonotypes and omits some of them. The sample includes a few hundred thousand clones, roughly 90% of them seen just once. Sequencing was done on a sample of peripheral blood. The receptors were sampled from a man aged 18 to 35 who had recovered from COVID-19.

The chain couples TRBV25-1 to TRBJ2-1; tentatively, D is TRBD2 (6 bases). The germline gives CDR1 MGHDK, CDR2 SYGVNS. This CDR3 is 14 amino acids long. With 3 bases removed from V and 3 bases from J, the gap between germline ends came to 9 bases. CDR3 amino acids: CASSEGGVYNEQFF. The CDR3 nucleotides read TGTGCCAGCAGTGAGGGGGGAGTCTACAATGAGCAGTTCTTC. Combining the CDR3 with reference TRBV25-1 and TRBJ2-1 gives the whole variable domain EADIYQTPRYLVIGTGKKITLECSQTMGHDKMYWYQQDPGMELHLIHYSYGVNSTEKGDLSSESTVSRIRTEHFPLTLESARPSHTSQYLCASSEGGVYNEQFFGPGTRLTVL.

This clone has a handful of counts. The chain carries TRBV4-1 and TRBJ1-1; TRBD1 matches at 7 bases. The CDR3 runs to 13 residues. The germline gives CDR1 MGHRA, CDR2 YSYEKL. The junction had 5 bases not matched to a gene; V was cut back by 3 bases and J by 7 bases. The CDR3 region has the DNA TGCGCCAGCAGCCATTCCGGGACAGATGAAGCTTTCTTT. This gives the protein CASSHSGTDEAFF.

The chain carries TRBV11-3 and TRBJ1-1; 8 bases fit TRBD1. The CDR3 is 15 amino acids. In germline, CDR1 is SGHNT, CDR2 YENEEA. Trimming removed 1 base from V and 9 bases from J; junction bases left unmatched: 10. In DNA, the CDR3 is TGTGCCAGCAGCTTAGGGGAAGGACAGGGAGGTAAAGCTTTCTTT. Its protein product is CASSLGEGQGGKAFF.

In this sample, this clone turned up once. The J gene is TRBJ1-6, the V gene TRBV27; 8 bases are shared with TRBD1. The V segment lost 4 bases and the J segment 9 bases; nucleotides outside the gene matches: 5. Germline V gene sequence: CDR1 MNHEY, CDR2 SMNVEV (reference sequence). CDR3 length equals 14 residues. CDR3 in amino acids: CASSSGTGSSPLHF. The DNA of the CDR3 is TGTGCCAGCAGTTCCGGGACAGGCTCTTCACCCCTCCACTTT.

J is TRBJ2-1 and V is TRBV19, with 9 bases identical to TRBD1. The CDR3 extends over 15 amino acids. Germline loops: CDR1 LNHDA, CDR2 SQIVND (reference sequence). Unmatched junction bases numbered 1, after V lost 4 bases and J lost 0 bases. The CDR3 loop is CASSKGQGSYNEQFF. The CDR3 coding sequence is TGTGCCAGTAGTAAGGGACAGGGCTCCTACAATGAGCAGTTCTTC.

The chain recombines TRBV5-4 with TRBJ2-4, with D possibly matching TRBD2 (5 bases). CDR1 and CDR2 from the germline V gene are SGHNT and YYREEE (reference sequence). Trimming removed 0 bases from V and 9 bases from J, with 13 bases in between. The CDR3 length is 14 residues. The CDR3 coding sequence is TGTGCCAGCAGCTTGGGACGGGGAGTTGGCATTCAGTACTTC. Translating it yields CASSLGRGVGIQYF. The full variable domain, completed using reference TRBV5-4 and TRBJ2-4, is ETGVTQSPTHLIKTRGQQVTLRCSSQSGHNTVSWYQQALGQGPQFIFQYYREEENGRGNFPPRFSGLQFPNYSSELNVNALELDDSALYLCASSLGRGVGIQYFGAGTRLSVL.

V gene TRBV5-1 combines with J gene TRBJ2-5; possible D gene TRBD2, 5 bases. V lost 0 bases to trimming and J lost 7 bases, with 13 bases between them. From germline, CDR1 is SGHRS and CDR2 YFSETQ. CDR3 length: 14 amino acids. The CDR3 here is CASSLAPTAGTQYF. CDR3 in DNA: TGCGCCAGCAGCTTGGCCCCCACCGCGGGGACCCAGTACTTC.

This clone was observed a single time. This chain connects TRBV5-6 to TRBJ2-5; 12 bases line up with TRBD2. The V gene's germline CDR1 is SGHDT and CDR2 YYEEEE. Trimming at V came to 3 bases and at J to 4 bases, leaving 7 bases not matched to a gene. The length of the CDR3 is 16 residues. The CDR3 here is CASSSGTSGWGETQYF. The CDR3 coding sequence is TGTGCCAGCAGCTCTGGGACTAGCGGGTGGGGAGAGACCCAGTACTTC.

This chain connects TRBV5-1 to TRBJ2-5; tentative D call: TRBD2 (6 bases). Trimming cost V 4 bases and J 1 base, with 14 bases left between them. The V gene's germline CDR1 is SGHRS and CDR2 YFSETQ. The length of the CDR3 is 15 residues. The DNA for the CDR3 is TGCGCCAGCAGCCCGCTAGGAGCGGGCCAAGAGACCCAGTACTTC. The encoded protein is CASSPLGAGQETQYF.

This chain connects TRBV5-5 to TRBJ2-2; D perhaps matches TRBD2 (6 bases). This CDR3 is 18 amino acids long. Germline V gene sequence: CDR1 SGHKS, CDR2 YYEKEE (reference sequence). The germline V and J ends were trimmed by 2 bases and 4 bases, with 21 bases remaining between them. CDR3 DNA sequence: TGTGCCAGCAGCTTTAAAGTTCTCTCCGGGGGAACCACCGGGGAGCTGTTTTTT. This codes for CASSFKVLSGGTTGELFF.

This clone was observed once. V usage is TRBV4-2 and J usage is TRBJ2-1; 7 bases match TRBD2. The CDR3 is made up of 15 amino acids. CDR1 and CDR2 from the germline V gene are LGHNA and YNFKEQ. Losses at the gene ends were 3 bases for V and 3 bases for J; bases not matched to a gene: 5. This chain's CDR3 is CASSHIGGNYNEQFF. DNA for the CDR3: TGTGCCAGCAGCCATATCGGGGGGAACTACAATGAGCAGTTCTTC.

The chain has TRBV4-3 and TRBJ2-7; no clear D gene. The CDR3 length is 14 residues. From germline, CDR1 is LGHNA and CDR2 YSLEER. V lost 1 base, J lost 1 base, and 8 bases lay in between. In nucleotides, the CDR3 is TGCGCCAGCAGCCAAGCTCAACAATCCTACGAGCAGTACTTC. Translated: CASSQAQQSYEQYF.

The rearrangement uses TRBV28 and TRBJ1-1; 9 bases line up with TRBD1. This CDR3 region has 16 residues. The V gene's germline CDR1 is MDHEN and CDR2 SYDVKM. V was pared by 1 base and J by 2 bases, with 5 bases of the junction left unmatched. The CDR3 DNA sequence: TGTGCCAGCAGTTTATTAGGGACAGGGTTAAACACTGAAGCTTTCTTT. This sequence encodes CASSLLGTGLNTEAFF. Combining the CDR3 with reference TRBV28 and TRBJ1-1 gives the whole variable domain DVKVTQSSRYLVKRTGEKVFLECVQDMDHENMFWYRQDPGLGLRLIYFSYDVKMKEKGDIPEGYSVSREKKERFSLILESASTNQTSMYLCASSLLGTGLNTEAFFGQGTRLTVV.

The CDR3 DNA reads as TGTGCCACCAGTCGCTTTAGGACAGGGGTCTCTGAAGCTTTCTTT. This sequence encodes CATSRFRTGVSEAFF. The J gene is TRBJ1-1, the V gene TRBV15; 9 nucleotides agree with TRBD1. This CDR3 has 15 amino acids. Germline CDR1 and CDR2: LNHNV and YYDKDF (reference sequence). Germline trimming cut 6 bases from V and 6 bases from J; bases unmatched to any gene: 11.

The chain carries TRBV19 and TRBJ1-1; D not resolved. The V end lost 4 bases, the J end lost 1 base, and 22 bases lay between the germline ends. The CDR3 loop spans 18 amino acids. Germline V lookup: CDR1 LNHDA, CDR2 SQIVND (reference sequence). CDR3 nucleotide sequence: TGTGCCAGTAGTAGCCCCCTCTGGAGGGCCGAGAGGAACACTGAAGCTTTCTTT. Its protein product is CASSSPLWRAERNTEAFF.

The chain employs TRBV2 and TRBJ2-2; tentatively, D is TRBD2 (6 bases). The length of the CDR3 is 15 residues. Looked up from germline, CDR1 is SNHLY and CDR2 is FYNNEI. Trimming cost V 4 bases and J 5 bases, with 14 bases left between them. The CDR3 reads CASSAWGVETGELFF. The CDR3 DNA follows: TGTGCCAGCAGTGCCTGGGGGGTGGAGACCGGGGAGCTGTTTTTT.

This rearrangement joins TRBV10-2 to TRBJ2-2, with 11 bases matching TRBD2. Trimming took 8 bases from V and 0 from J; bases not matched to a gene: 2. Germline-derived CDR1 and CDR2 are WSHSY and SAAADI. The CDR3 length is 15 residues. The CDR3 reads CASGTSGPNTGELFF. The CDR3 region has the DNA TGCGCCAGCGGGACTAGCGGACCGAACACCGGGGAGCTGTTTTTT.

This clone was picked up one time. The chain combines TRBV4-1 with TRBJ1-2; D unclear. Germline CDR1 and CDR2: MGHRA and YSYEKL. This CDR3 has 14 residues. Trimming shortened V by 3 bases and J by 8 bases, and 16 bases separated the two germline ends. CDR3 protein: CASSQDLDVRGYTF. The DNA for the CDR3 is TGCGCCAGCAGCCAGGACTTAGACGTGCGGGGCTACACCTTC.

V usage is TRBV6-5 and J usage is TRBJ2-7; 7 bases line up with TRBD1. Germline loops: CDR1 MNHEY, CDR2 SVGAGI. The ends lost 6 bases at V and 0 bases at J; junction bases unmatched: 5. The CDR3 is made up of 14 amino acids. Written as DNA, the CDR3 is TGTGCCAGCAGAAGGGACAGCAGCTCCTACGAGCAGTACTTC. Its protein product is CASRRDSSSYEQYF.

The chain's CDR3 is CASSRYLGVGNTIYF. CDR3 coding DNA: TGTGCCAGCAGCCGATACCTGGGAGTTGGAAACACCATATATTTT. The chain employs TRBV7-9 and TRBJ1-3; no reliable D call. CDR3 length: 15 residues. Germline V gene data show CDR1 as SEHNR and CDR2 as FQNEAQ (reference sequence). V lost 5 bases and J lost 3, with 14 bases in between.

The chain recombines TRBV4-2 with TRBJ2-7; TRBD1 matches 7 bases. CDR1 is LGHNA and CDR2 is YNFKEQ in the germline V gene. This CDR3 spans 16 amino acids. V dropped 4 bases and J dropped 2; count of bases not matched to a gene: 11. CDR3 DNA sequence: TGTGCCAGCAGCCGCCAGGACAGGACAGAGACCTACGAGCAGTACTTC. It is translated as CASSRQDRTETYEQYF.

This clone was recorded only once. As DNA, the CDR3 is TGTGCCAGCAGCTTAGAACCAGGGGGCGCGGGAACTGAAGCTTTCTTT. It is translated as CASSLEPGGAGTEAFF. The chain combines TRBV11-1 with TRBJ1-1, with 8 bases identical to TRBD1. Germline values: CDR1 SGHAT, CDR2 FQDESV (reference sequence). V trimming: 1 base; J trimming: 5 bases; junction bases outside the gene matches: 9. The CDR3 runs to 16 residues.

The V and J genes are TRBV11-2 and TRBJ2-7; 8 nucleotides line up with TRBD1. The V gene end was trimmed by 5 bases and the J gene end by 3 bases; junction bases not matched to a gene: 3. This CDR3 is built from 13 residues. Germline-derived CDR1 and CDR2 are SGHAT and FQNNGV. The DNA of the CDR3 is TGTGCCAGCAGCGCAGGGGGCGACTACGAGCAGTACTTC. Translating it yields CASSAGGDYEQYF.

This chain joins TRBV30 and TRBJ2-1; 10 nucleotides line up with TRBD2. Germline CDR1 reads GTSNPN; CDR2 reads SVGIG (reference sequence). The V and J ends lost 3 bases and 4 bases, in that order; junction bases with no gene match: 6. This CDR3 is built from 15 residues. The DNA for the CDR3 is TGTGCCTGGAGACGACTAGCGGGTGTATACAATGAGCAGTTCTTC. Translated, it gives CAWRRLAGVYNEQFF.

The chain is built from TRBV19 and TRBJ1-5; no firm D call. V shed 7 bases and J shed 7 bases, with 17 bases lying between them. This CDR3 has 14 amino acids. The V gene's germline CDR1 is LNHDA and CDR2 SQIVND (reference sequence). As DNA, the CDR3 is TGTGCCAGTACACCTTTGGGGTCGGGGCAGCCCCAGCATTTT. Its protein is CASTPLGSGQPQHF.

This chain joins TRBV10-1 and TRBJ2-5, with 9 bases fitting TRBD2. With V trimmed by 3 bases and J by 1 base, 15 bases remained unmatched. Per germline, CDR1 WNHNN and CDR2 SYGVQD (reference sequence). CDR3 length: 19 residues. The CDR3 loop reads CASSETAHGAAGGQETQYF. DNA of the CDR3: TGCGCCAGCAGTGAAACCGCGCATGGGGCAGCGGGAGGCCAAGAGACCCAGTACTTC.